The next 13 T cell receptor beta chains were all read from a single sample in a study of blood T cell repertoires in COVID-19. Some clones are missing from TCRdb's copy, which holds only in-frame ones; the method was immunoSEQ multiplex PCR. The data contain around 80,000 clones, about 80% of them singletons. The source material was peripheral blood. The source of these receptors is a man older than 75 with acute or convalescent COVID-19.

The V gene is TRBV6-5, the J gene TRBJ2-1, with D possibly TRBD1 on 6 matching bases. Germline CDR1 and CDR2: MNHEY and SVGAGI. Between the trimmed V and J ends, which lost 7 bases and 3 bases, there was a span of 10 bases. The CDR3 is made up of 13 amino acids. The chain's CDR3 is CASKGGYYNEQFF. The CDR3 bases are TGTGCCAGCAAAGGGGGATACTACAATGAGCAGTTCTTC.

The chain employs TRBV5-1 and TRBJ1-5; 9 nucleotides align to TRBD1. The CDR3 loop spans 14 amino acids. V was clipped by 3 bases and J by 7 bases; unmatched bases: 5. CDR1 is SGHRS, CDR2 YFSETQ, per germline. The CDR3 spells CASSSGQGWQPQHF. The CDR3 region has the DNA TGCGCCAGCAGCTCCGGACAGGGGTGGCAGCCCCAGCATTTT. Full variable domain (remainder filled in from reference TRBV5-1 and TRBJ1-5): KAGVTQTPRYLIKTRGQQVTLSCSPISGHRSVSWYQQTPGQGLQFLFEYFSETQRNKGNFPGRFSGRQFSNSRSEMNVSTLELGDSALYLCASSSGQGWQPQHFGDGTRLSIL.

CDR3 residues: CASSFSLGENTIYF. For the CDR3, the DNA is TGCGCCAGCAGCTTCAGTCTTGGGGAGAACACCATATATTTT. The chain has TRBV5-1 and TRBJ1-3; D remains ambiguous. CDR3 length: 14 amino acids. V was cut by 2 bases and J by 7 bases, with 13 bases left in between. The germline V gene encodes CDR1 SGHRS and CDR2 YFSETQ.

The CDR3 sequence: CASSKGVSSGETQYF. Here the CDR3 DNA reads TGTGCCAGCAGCAAAGGGGTTAGCTCTGGAGAGACCCAGTACTTC. The rearrangement links TRBV21-1 to TRBJ2-5; no DNA check was done on the table's D call, TRBD2. TRBV21-1 is a pseudogene. This CDR3 comprises 15 residues.

The CDR3 region is CAITGTSGATSGDTQYF. CDR3 bases: TGTGCCATAACCGGGACTAGCGGGGCGACTTCTGGAGATACGCAGTATTTT. The chain carries TRBV10-3 and TRBJ2-3; TRBD2 matches 13 bases. This CDR3 region has 17 residues. J lost 5 bases, V lost 9 bases, and 14 bases had no gene match. The germline gives CDR1 ENHRY, CDR2 SYGVKD.

The chain carries TRBV28 and TRBJ2-3, with TRBD2 matching over 11 bases. The trim removed 7 bases at V and 6 bases at J, leaving 12 bases unmatched. Per the germline V gene, CDR1 is MDHEN and CDR2 is SYDVKM. This CDR3 comprises 16 residues. The CDR3 loop reads CASTPPLAGGGDTQYF. CDR3 in DNA: TGTGCCAGCACCCCTCCTCTAGCGGGGGGTGGGGATACGCAGTATTTT.

The rearrangement uses TRBV7-9 and TRBJ1-3, with a tentative D call TRBD1 (6 bases). This CDR3 has 15 amino acids. Trimming stripped 1 base from V and 1 base from J, with 8 bases between. Germline V gives CDR1 SEHNR, CDR2 FQNEAQ (reference sequence). The CDR3 coding sequence is TGTGCCAGCAGCTTAGGGCAGGGGTCTGGAAACACCATATATTTT. Protein sequence: CASSLGQGSGNTIYF.

This clone was observed once. The chain combines TRBV18 with TRBJ2-2; 9 positions match TRBD1. CDR3 length equals 17 residues. Per germline, CDR1 KGHSH and CDR2 LQKENI. Losses at the gene ends were 0 bases for V and 5 bases for J; bases not matched to a gene: 7. The CDR3 loop reads CASSPPGTGLLTGELFF. CDR3 in DNA: TGTGCCAGCTCACCACCCGGGACAGGGTTATTGACCGGGGAGCTGTTTTTT.

This clone was detected only once. The gene calls are TRBV11-2 and TRBJ2-2, with a weak D call TRBD2 (5 bases). V lost 5 bases, J lost 0 bases, and 10 bases lay in between. The germline V gene has CDR1 SGHAT and CDR2 FQNNGV. The CDR3 sequence is 15 residues long. CDR3: CASSPTIPNTGELFF. CDR3 DNA: TGTGCCAGCAGCCCGACTATACCGAACACCGGGGAGCTGTTTTTT. The full variable domain, in which reference TRBV11-2 and TRBJ2-2 provide the parts outside the CDR3, is EAGVAQSPRYKIIEKRQSVAFWCNPISGHATLYWYQQILGQGPKLLIQFQNNGVVDDSQLPKDRFSAERLKGVDSTLKIQPAKLEDSAVYLCASSPTIPNTGELFFGEGSRLTVL.

The chain couples TRBV5-4 to TRBJ1-4; unclear D gene. This CDR3 spans 14 amino acids. Germline V gives CDR1 SGHNT, CDR2 YYREEE (reference sequence). V dropped 1 base and J dropped 3 bases, with 7 bases sitting between them. The CDR3 DNA sequence: TGTGCCAGCAGCTTGAAACATGCTAATGAAAAACTGTTTTTT. It codes for CASSLKHANEKLFF.

The gene calls are TRBV6-1 and TRBJ1-2, with a possible D match to TRBD1 (6 bases). The CDR3 loop spans 16 amino acids. The V end lost 0 bases, the J end lost 0 bases, and 11 bases lay between the germline ends. CDR1 is MNHNS, CDR2 SASEGT, per germline. CDR3 residues: CASSEALAGANYGYTF. The CDR3 DNA reads TGTGCCAGCAGTGAAGCGCTGGCAGGGGCTAACTATGGCTACACCTTC.

The chain joins TRBV19 to TRBJ1-2; D gene uncertain. CDR3 length equals 13 residues. Between the trimmed V and J ends, which lost 9 bases and 4 bases, there was a span of 15 bases. CDR1 LNHDA and CDR2 SQIVND come from the germline V gene (reference sequence). The CDR3 here is CASRQRSIYGYTF. DNA of the CDR3: TGTGCCAGCAGACAACGTTCGATCTATGGCTACACCTTC. The full variable domain, its missing parts supplied by reference TRBV19 and TRBJ1-2, is DGGITQSPKYLFRKEGQNVTLSCEQNLNHDAMYWYRQDPGQGLRLIYYSQIVNDFQKGDIAEGYSVSREKKESFPLTVTSAQKNPTAFYLCASRQRSIYGYTFGSGTRLTVV.

This chain connects TRBV6-5 to TRBJ1-1, with D possibly being TRBD1 (5 bases). CDR3 length: 13 residues. The germline V gene has CDR1 MNHEY and CDR2 SVGAGI. Trimming cost V 6 bases and J 2 bases, with 10 bases left between them. The CDR3 DNA sequence: TGTGCCAGCAGCCGACAGAGAAACACTGAAGCTTTCTTT. It specifies CASSRQRNTEAFF.